This TCR beta chain was observed in a study of blood T cell repertoires in COVID-19. Participants were aged about 18 to 90 years, lived in roughly 23 US areas, and enrolled virtually. Each participant's cohort was designated according to participant-reported clinical history. The CDR3 totals 13 residues. TCRdb's copy holds only in-frame clones and misses some; the assay was immunoSEQ multiplex PCR. The sample has roughly 250,000 clones; around 85% are singletons. Sequenced input: PBMCs or T cells enriched from blood (not recorded which). This chain links TRBV21-1 with TRBJ1-2; the table's D call, TRBD1, was not checked against the DNA. TRBV21-1 is given as a pseudogene. The source is a woman aged 30 to 39 who had recovered from COVID-19. CDR3 region: CASSPTANYGYTF. The DNA for the CDR3 is TGTGCCAGCAGCCCAACAGCTAACTATGGCTACACCTTC.